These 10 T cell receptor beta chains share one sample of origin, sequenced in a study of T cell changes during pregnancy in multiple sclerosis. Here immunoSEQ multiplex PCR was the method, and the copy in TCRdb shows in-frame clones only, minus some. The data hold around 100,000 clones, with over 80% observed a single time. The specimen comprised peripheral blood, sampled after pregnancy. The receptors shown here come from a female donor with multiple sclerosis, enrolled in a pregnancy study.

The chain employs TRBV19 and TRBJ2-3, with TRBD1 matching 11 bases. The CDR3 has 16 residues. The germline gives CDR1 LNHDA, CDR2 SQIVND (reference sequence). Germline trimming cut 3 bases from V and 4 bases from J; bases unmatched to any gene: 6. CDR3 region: CASSMGRTGGADTQYF. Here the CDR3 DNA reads TGTGCCAGTAGTATGGGCCGGACAGGGGGCGCAGATACGCAGTATTTT.

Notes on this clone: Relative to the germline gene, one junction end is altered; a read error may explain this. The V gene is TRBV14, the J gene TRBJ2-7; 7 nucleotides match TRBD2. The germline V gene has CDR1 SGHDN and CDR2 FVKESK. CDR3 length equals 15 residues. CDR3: CVSSQGASGSYEQYF. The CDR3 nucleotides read TGTGTCAGCAGCCAAGGGGCTAGCGGTTCCTACGAGCAGTACTTC.

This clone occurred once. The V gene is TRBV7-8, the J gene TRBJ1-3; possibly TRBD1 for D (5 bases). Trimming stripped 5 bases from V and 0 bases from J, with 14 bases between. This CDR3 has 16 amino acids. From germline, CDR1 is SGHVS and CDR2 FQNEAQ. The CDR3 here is CASSPDPGYSGNTIYF. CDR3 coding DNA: TGTGCCAGCAGCCCGGACCCAGGGTACTCTGGAAACACCATATATTTT. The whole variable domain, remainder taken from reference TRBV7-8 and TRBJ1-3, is GAGVSQSPRYKVAKRGQDVALRCDPISGHVSLFWYQQALGQGPEFLTYFQNEAQLDKSGLPSDRFFAERPEGSVSTLKIQRTQQEDSAVYLCASSPDPGYSGNTIYFGEGSWLTVV.

CDR3 residues: CASSQVGTSAYEQYF. As DNA, the CDR3 is TGTGCCAGCAGCCAAGTAGGGACTAGCGCCTACGAGCAGTACTTC. V is TRBV4-2 and J is TRBJ2-7, with 10 nucleotides matching TRBD2. Looked up from germline, CDR1 is LGHNA and CDR2 is YNFKEQ. CDR3 length equals 15 residues. J lost 2 bases, V lost 1 base, and 2 bases had no gene match.

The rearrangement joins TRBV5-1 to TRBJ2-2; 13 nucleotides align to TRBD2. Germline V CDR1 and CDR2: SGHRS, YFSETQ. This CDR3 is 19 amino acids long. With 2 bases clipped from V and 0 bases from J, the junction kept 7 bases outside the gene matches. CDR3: CASSLWTSGGGSNTGELFF. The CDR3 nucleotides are TGCGCCAGCAGCTTATGGACTAGCGGGGGAGGGTCGAACACCGGGGAGCTGTTTTTT. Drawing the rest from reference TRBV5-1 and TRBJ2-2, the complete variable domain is KAGVTQTPRYLIKTRGQQVTLSCSPISGHRSVSWYQQTPGQGLQFLFEYFSETQRNKGNFPGRFSGRQFSNSRSEMNVSTLELGDSALYLCASSLWTSGGGSNTGELFFGEGSRLTVL.

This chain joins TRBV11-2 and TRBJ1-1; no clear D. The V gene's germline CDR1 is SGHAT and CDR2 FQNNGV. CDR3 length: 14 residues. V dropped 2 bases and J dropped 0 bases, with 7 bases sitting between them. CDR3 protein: CASSLRGLNTEAFF. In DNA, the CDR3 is TGTGCCAGCAGCTTAAGAGGGTTGAACACTGAAGCTTTCTTT. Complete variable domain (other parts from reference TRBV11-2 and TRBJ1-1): EAGVAQSPRYKIIEKRQSVAFWCNPISGHATLYWYQQILGQGPKLLIQFQNNGVVDDSQLPKDRFSAERLKGVDSTLKIQPAKLEDSAVYLCASSLRGLNTEAFFGQGTRLTVV.

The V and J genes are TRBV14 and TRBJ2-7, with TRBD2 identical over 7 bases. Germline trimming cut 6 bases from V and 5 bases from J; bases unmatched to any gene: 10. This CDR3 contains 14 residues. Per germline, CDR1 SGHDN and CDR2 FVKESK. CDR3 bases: TGTGCCAGCAGACGCTCCGCTAGCGGCAACGAGCAGTACTTC. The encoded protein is CASRRSASGNEQYF.

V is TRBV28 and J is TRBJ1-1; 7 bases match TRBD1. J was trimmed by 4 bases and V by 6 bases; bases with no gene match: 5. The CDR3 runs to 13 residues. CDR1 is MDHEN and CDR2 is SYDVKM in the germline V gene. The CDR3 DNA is TGTGCCAGCAGCTGGGACAGCTTCACTGAAGCTTTCTTT. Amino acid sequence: CASSWDSFTEAFF.

CDR3: CAITEATYNEQFF. In nucleotides, the CDR3 is TGTGCCATCACGGAGGCTACCTACAATGAGCAGTTCTTC. This sequence joins TRBV10-3 and TRBJ2-1, with D perhaps matching TRBD2 (5 bases). Trimming shortened V by 7 bases and J by 2 bases, and 9 bases separated the two germline ends. There are 13 residues in the CDR3. Germline CDR1 and CDR2: ENHRY and SYGVKD.

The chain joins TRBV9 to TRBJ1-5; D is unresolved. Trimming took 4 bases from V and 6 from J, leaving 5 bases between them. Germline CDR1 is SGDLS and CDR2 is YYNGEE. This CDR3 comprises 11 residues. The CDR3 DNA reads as TGTGCCAGCAGCTTATTTCAGCCCCAGCATTTT. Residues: CASSLFQPQHF.